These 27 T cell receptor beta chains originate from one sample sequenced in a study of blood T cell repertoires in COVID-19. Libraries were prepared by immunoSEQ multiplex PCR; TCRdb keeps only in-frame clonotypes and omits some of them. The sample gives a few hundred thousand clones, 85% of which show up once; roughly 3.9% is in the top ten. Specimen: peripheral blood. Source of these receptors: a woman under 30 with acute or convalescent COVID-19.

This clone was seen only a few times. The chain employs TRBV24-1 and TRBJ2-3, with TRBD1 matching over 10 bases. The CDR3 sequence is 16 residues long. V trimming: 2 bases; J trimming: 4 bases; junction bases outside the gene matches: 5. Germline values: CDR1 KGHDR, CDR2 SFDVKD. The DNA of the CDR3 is TGTGCCACCAGTGATTCGGGACAGGGGTTCGCAGATACGCAGTATTTT. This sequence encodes CATSDSGQGFADTQYF.

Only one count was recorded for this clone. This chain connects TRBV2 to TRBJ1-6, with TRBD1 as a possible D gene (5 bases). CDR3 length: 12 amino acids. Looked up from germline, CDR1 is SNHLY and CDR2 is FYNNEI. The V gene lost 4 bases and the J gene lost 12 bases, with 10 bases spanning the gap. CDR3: CASSGLDRPLHF. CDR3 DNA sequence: TGTGCCAGCAGTGGCCTCGACAGACCCCTCCACTTT.

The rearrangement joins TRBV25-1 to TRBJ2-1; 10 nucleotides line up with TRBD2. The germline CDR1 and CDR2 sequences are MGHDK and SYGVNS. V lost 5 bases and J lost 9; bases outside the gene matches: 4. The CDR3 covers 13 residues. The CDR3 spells CASSSSGSSEQFF. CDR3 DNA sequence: TGTGCCAGCAGTTCTAGCGGGAGTAGTGAGCAGTTCTTC.

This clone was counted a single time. CDR3 nucleotides: TGTGCCAGCTCACCTGATAAACAGGATCCAGCTTTCTTT. Protein product: CASSPDKQDPAFF. V gene TRBV18 combines with J gene TRBJ1-1, with D possibly matching TRBD1 (5 bases). With 3 bases removed from V and 10 bases from J, the gap between germline ends came to 15 bases. This CDR3 is 13 amino acids long. CDR1 is KGHSH, CDR2 LQKENI, per germline.

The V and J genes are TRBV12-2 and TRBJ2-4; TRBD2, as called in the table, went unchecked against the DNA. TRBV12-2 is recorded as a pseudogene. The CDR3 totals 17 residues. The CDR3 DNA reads TGTGCAAGTCGCTTAGTTCCCGGGGGAGGGTCAGGGTACATTCAGTACTTC. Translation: CASRLVPGGGSGYIQYF.

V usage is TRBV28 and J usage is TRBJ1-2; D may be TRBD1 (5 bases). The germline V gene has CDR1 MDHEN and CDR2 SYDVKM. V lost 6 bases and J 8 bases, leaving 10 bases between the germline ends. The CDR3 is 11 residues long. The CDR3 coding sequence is TGTGCCAGCAGGGAGGGGCTAGGCTACACCTTC. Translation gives CASREGLGYTF.

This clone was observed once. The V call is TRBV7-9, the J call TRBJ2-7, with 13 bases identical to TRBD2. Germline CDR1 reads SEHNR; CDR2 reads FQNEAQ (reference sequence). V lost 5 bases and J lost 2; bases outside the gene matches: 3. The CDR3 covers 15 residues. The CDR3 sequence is CASSRGLAGAYEQYF. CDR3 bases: TGTGCCAGCAGCCGCGGACTAGCGGGGGCCTACGAGCAGTACTTC.

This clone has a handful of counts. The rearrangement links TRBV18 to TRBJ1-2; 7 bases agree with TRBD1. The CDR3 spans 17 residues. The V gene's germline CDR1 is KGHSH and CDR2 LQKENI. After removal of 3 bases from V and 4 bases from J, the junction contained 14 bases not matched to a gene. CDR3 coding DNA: TGTGCCAGCTCACCGCCCGACAGGGACCCTCTAGGCTATGGCTACACCTTC. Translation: CASSPPDRDPLGYGYTF.

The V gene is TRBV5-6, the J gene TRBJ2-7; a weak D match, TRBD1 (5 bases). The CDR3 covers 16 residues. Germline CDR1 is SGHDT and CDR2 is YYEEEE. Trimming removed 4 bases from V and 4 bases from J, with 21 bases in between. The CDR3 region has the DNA TGTGCCAGCAGCCAATATTTACAGGAGATAGAGTACGAGCAGTACTTC. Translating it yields CASSQYLQEIEYEQYF. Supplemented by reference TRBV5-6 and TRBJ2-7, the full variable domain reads DAGVTQSPTHLIKTRGQQVTLRCSPKSGHDTVSWYQQALGQGPQFIFQYYEEEERQRGNFPDRFSGHQFPNYSSELNVNALLLGDSALYLCASSQYLQEIEYEQYFGPGTRLTVT.

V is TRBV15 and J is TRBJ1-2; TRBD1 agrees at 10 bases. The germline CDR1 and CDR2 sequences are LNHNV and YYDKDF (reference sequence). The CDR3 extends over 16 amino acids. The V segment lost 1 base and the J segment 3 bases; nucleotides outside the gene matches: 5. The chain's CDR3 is CATSRGGTGVDYGYTF. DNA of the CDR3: TGTGCCACCAGCAGAGGAGGGACAGGGGTTGACTATGGCTACACCTTC.

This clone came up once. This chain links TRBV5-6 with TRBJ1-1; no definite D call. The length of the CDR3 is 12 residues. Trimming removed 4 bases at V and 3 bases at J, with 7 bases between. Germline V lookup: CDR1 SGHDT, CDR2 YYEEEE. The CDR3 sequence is CASSRSYTEAFF. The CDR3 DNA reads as TGTGCCAGCAGCCGGAGTTACACTGAAGCTTTCTTT.

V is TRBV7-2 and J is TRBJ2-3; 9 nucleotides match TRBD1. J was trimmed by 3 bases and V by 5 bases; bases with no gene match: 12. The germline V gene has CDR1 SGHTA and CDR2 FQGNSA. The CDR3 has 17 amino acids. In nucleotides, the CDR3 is TGTGCCAGCAGCCCGCCTCGGCCGGGACAGGGTACAGATACGCAGTATTTT. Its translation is CASSPPRPGQGTDTQYF.

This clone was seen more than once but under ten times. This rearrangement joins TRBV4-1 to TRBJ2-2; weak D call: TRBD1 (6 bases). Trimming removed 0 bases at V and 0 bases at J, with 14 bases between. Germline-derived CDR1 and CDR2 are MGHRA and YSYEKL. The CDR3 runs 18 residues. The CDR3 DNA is TGCGCCAGCAGCCAAGATCCAGGGGTTCCCCCGAACACCGGGGAGCTGTTTTTT. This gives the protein CASSQDPGVPPNTGELFF.

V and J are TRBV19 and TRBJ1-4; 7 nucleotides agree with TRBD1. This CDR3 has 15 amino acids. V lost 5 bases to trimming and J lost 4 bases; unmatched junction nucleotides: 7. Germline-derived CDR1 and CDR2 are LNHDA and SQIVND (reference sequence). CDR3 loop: CASSARDSLNEKLFF. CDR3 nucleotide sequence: TGTGCCAGTAGTGCCAGGGACAGCCTTAATGAAAAACTGTTTTTT.

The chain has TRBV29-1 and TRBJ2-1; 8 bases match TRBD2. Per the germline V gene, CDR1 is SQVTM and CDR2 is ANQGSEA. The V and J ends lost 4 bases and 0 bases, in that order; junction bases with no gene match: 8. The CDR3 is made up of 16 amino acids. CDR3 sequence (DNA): TGCAGCGTTGGATTCGCGGGGGGTAGCTCCTACAATGAGCAGTTCTTC. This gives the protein CSVGFAGGSSYNEQFF.

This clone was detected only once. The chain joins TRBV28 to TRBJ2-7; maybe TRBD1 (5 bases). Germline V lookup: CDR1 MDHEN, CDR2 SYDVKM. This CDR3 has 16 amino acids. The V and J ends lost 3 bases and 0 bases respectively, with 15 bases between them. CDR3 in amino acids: CASSLVRDASSYEQYF. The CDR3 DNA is TGTGCCAGCAGTTTGGTCAGGGATGCTAGCTCCTACGAGCAGTACTTC.

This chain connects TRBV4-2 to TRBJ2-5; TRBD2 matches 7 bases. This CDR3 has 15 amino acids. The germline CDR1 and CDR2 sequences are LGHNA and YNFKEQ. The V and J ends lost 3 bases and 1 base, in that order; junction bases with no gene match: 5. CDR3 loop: CASSQVSSGQETQYF. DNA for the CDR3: TGTGCCAGCAGCCAGGTTTCTAGCGGCCAAGAGACCCAGTACTTC.

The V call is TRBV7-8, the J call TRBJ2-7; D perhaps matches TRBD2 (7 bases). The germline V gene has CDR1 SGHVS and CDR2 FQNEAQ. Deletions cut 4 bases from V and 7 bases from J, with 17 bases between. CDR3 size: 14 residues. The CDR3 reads CASSSRGAQGEQYF. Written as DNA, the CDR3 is TGTGCCAGCAGCTCTCGGGGGGCCCAGGGGGAGCAGTACTTC.

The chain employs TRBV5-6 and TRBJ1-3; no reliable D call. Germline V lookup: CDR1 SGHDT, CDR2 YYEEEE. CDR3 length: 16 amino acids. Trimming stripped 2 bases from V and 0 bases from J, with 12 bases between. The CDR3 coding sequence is TGTGCCAGCAGCTTTGCCCCCTCGGGCTCTGGAAACACCATATATTTT. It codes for CASSFAPSGSGNTIYF.

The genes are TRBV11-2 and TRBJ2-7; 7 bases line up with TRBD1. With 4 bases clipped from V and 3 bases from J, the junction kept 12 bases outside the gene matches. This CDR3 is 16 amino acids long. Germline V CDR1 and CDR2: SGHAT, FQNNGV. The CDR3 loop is CASSSSDREFYYEQYF. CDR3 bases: TGTGCCAGCAGCTCATCTGACAGGGAATTTTACTACGAGCAGTACTTC.

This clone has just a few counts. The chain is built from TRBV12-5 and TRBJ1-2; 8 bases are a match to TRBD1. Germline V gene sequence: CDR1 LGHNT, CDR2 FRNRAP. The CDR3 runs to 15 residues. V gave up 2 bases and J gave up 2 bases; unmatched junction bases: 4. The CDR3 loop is CASGLRTGRNYGYTF. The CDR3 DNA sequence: TGTGCTAGTGGTTTGAGGACAGGGCGGAACTATGGCTACACCTTC.

The CDR3 nucleotides read TGTGCCAGCAACCCTCGGCACAGACCCAAGTCAACATATCAGCCCCAGCATTTT. Protein sequence: CASNPRHRPKSTYQPQHF. This chain uses TRBV21-1 with TRBJ1-5; TRBD1 reflects the table's D call only, with no check against the DNA. TRBV21-1 is a documented pseudogene. The CDR3 covers 18 residues.

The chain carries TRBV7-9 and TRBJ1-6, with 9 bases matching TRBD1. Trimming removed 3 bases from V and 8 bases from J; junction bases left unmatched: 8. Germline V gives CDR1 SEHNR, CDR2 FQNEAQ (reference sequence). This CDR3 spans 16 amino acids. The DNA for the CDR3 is TGTGCCAGCAGCTTTACCCCTGGGACAGGGTATTCACCCCTCCACTTT. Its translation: CASSFTPGTGYSPLHF.

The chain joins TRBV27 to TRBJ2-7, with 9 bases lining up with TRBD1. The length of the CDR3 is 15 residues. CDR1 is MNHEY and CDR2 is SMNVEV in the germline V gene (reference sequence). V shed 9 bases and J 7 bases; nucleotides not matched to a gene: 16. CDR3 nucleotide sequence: TGTGCCAGTACCCCCCCCGGGACAGGGCCGCGAGAGCAGTACTTC. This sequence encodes CASTPPGTGPREQYF.

As DNA, the CDR3 is TGTGCCAGCAGCTTAGGGGCCAGGGAAGAGACCCAGTACTTC. It specifies CASSLGAREETQYF. V is TRBV7-8 and J is TRBJ2-5; tentative D call: TRBD1 (5 bases). Deletions cut 1 base from V and 3 bases from J, with 9 bases between. Germline CDR1 and CDR2: SGHVS and FQNEAQ. The CDR3 runs to 14 residues.

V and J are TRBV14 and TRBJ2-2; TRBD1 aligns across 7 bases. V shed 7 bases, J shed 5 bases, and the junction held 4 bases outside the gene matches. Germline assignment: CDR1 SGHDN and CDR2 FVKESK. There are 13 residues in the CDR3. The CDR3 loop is CASKKQGTGELFF. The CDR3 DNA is TGTGCCAGCAAAAAACAGGGGACCGGGGAGCTGTTTTTT.

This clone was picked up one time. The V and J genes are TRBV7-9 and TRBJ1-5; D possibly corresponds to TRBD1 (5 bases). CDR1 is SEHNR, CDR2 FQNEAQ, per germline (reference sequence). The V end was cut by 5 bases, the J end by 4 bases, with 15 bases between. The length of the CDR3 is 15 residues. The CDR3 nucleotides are TGTGCCAGCAGCGAAGGAACGGGGGTAAATCAGCCCCAGCATTTT. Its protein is CASSEGTGVNQPQHF. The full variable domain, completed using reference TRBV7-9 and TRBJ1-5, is DTGVSQNPRHKITKRGQNVTFRCDPISEHNRLYWYRQTLGQGPEFLTYFQNEAQLEKSRLLSDRFSAERPKGSFSTLEIQRTEQGDSAMYLCASSEGTGVNQPQHFGDGTRLSIL.